The clone carrying this TCR beta chain was counted once. This entry belongs to a study of CD8 T cells in Susac syndrome. The CDR3 spans 16 residues. V shed 4 bases and J 5 bases; nucleotides not matched to a gene: 7. Reverse transcription of about 0.45 to 1 ug RNA was performed with random hexamers. A multiplex approach, immunoSEQ multiplex PCR, amplified TCR beta CDR3 across 54 Vbeta and 13 Jbeta. MiXCR, run by TCRdb on the immunoSEQ multiplex PCR reads, gives a single entry per CDR3 protein. The sample has about 190,000 distinct CDR3 sequences, about 94% seen once. Sequencing of TCR beta was undertaken in CD8+ and CD4+ T cells derived from blood. The Susac syndrome patients fit the recently defined diagnostic criteria for definite or probable disease.

Sequences were obtained from CD4+ T cells from PBMCs. The chain combines TRBV12-3 or TRBV12-4 with TRBJ2-1, with TRBD1 matching over 11 bases. This sequence originates from a human donor with Susac syndrome. Here the CDR3 reads CASSSRTGGYDNEQFF. In DNA, the CDR3 is TGTGCCAGCAGTTCCCGGACAGGGGGCTATGACAATGAGCAGTTCTTC.